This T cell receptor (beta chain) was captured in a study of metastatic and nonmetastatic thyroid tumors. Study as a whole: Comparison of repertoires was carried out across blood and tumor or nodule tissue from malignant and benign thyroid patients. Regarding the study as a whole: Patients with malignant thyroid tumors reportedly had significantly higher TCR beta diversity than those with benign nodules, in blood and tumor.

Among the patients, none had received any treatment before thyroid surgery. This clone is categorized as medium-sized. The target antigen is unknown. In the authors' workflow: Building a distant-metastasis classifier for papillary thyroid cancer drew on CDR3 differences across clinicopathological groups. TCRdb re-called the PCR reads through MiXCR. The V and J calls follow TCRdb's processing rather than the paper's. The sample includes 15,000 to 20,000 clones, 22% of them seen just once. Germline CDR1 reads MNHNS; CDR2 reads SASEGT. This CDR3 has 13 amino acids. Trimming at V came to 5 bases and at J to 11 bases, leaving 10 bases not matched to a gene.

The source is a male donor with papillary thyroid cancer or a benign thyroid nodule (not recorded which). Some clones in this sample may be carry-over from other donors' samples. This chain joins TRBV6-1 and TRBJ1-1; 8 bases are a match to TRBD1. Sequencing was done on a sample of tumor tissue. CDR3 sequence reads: CASSTPETGDAFF. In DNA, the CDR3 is TGTGCCAGCAGTACCCCCGAGACAGGGGATGCTTTCTTT.